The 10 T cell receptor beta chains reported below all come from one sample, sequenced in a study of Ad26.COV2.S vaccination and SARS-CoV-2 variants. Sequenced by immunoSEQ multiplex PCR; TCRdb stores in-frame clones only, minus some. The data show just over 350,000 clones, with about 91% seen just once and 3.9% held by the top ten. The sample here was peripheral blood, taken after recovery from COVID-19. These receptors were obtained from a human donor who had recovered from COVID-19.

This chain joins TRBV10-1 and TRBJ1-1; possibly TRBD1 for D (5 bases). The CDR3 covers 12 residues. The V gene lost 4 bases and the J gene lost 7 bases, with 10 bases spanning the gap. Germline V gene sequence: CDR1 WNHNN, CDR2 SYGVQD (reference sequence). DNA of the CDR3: TGCGCCAGCAGTGGAGACAGCTATGAAGCTTTCTTT. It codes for CASSGDSYEAFF.

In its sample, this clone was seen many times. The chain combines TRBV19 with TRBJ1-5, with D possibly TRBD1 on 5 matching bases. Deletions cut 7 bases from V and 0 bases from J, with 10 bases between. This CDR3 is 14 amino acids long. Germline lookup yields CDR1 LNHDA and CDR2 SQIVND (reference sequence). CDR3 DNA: TGTGCCAGTAAGGACACTCTTAGCAATCAGCCCCAGCATTTT. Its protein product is CASKDTLSNQPQHF.

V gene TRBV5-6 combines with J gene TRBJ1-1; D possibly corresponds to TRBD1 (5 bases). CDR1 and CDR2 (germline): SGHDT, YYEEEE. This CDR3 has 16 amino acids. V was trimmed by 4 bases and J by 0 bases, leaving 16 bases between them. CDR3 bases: TGTGCCAGCAGCGACCCGGGGGAGGGGATGAACACTGAAGCTTTCTTT. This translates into CASSDPGEGMNTEAFF.

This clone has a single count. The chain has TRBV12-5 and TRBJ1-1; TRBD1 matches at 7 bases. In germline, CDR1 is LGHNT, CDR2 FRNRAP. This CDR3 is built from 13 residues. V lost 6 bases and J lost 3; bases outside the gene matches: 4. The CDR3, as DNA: TGTGCTAGTGGAACACAGGGGCACACTGAAGCTTTCTTT. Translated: CASGTQGHTEAFF.

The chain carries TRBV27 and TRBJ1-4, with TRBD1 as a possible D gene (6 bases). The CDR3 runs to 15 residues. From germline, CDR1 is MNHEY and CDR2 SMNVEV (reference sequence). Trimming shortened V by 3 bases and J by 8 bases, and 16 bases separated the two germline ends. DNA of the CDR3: TGTGCCAGCAGTTTTTCGGGGGAAGGGGGGGAAAAACTGTTTTTT. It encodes CASSFSGEGGEKLFF.

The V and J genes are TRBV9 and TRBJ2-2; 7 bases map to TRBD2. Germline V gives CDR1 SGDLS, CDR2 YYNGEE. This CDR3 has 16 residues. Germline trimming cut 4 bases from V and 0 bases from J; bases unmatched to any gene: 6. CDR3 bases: TGTGCCAGCAGCTTTTACGGGGGGACGAACACCGGGGAGCTGTTTTTT. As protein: CASSFYGGTNTGELFF.

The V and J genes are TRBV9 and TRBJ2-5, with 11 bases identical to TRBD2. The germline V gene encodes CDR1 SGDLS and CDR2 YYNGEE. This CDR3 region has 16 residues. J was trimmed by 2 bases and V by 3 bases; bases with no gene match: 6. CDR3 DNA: TGTGCCAGCAGCGCTAGACTAGCGGGGAAACAAGAGACCCAGTACTTC. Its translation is CASSARLAGKQETQYF.

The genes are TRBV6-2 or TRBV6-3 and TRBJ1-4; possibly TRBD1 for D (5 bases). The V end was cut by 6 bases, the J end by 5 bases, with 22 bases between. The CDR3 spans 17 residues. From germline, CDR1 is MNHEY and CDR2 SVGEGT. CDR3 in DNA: TGTGCCAGCAGCGATATTGACAGCCTCAGGCGGAATGAAAAACTGTTTTTT. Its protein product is CASSDIDSLRRNEKLFF.

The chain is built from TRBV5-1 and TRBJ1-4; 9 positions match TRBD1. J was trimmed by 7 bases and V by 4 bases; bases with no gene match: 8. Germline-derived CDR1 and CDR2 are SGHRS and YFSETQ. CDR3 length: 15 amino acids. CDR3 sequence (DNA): TGCGCCAGCAGCGCCACCGGGACAGGGCTTGAAAAACTGTTTTTT. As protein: CASSATGTGLEKLFF.

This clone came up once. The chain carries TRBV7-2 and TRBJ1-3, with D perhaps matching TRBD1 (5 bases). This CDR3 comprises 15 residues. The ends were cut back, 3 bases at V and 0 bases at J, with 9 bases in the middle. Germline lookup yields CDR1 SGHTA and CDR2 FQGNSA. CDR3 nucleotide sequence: TGTGCCAGCAGCTTTGGGGCAGCCTCTGGAAACACCATATATTTT. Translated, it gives CASSFGAASGNTIYF.